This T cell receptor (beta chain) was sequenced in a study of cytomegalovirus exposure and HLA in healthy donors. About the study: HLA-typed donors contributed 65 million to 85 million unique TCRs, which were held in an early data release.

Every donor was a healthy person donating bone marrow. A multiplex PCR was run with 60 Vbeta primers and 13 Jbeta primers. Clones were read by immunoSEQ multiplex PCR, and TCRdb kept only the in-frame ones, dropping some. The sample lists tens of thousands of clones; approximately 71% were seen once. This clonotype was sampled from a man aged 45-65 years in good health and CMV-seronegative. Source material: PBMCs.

This CDR3 is CASSLGRGNYGYTF. For the CDR3, the DNA is TGTGCCAGTAGTCTTGGCAGGGGAAACTATGGCTACACCTTC. The chain has TRBV19 and TRBJ1-2; D possibly corresponds to TRBD1 (6 bases). The V end was cut by 5 bases, the J end by 2 bases, with 12 bases between. CDR1 is LNHDA and CDR2 is SQIVND in the germline V gene (reference sequence). There are 14 residues in the CDR3.